This TCR beta chain is drawn from a study of T cell responses to AZD1222 COVID-19 vaccine. Points from the study as a whole: Reportedly, nearly half of unique spike TCRs recognized epitopes outside B.1.351/B.1.1.7 mutations. Among those given AZD1222, only 6 or 7 were seropositive at baseline.

The data were produced by immunoSEQ multiplex PCR, yet TCRdb's version contains in-frame clones alone and is incomplete. The table lists fewer than 130,000 clones, approximately 90% of them singletons. Second-dose recipients at about 4 or about 12 weeks were treated as one pooled group. V lost 5 bases to trimming and J lost 0 bases; unmatched junction nucleotides: 3. The CDR3 loop spans 15 amino acids. In germline, CDR1 is SGHTA, CDR2 FQGNSA. As to this clone: The antigen is undetermined.

V is TRBV7-2 and J is TRBJ2-1, with 8 bases identical to TRBD2. This TCR derives from an adult who received the AZD1222 COVID-19 vaccine. Sequencing used peripheral blood, obtained 28 days after the second AZD1222 dose. In DNA, the CDR3 is TGTGCCAGCAGCGCAGCGGGGGCCTCCTACAATGAGCAGTTCTTC. Protein product: CASSAAGASYNEQFF.